Listed here are 4 T cell receptor beta chains from one sample, sequenced in a study of neurological immune-mediated disorders. TCRdb called the 5' RACE reads again in MiXCR, with one record for every CDR3 protein. The repertoire holds roughly 50,000 distinct CDR3 sequences, with about 13% as singletons. Time point given: longitudinal time-point 3. Material for sequencing was PBMCs. These receptors all come from a male donor with HTLV-1-associated myelopathy (HAM/TSP).

In this sample, this clonotype turned up many times. This chain connects TRBV4-3 to TRBJ2-5, with 9 bases lining up with TRBD2. Per germline, CDR1 LGHNA and CDR2 YSLEER. The CDR3 loop spans 16 amino acids. Trimming took 0 bases from V and 5 from J; bases not matched to a gene: 7. The CDR3 region is CASSQDLASGVETQYF. CDR3 nucleotide sequence: TGCGCCAGCAGCCAAGATTTGGCTAGCGGGGTGGAGACCCAGTACTTC.

This clonotype has a count of ten or more. The V call is TRBV10-1, the J call TRBJ2-3, with 10 bases that match TRBD2. Germline CDR1 reads WNHNN; CDR2 reads SYGVQD (reference sequence). The CDR3 totals 16 residues. Trimming removed 5 bases from V and 1 base from J; junction bases left unmatched: 6. As DNA, the CDR3 is TGCGCCAGCAGTCCAACTAGCGGGGCCGGCACAGATACGCAGTATTTT. Translation gives CASSPTSGAGTDTQYF.

There are many counts of this clonotype. Here the CDR3 DNA reads TGTGCCAGCAGTTTCGGACAGGCGGCGCCTGAAGCTTTCTTT. Residues: CASSFGQAAPEAFF. The chain links TRBV12-3 or TRBV12-4 to TRBJ1-1; 7 bases match TRBD1. The V segment lost 3 bases and the J segment 6 bases; nucleotides outside the gene matches: 7. CDR3 length: 14 amino acids.

This clonotype showed up many times. The V and J genes are TRBV7-2 and TRBJ2-1; the D is unclear. The CDR3 loop spans 12 amino acids. V was trimmed by 3 bases and J by 10 bases, leaving 10 bases between them. Germline V CDR1 and CDR2: SGHTA, FQGNSA. DNA for the CDR3: TGTGCCAGCAGCTTTAGACCCCCCGAGCAGTTCTTC. The encoded protein is CASSFRPPEQFF.